A selection of T cell receptor beta chains follows, all from one sample in a study of a mutant IDH1 vaccine in newly diagnosed glioma. Libraries were prepared by immunoSEQ multiplex PCR; TCRdb keeps only in-frame clonotypes and omits some of them. The sample has tens of thousands of clones, around 83% seen once. This specimen was peripheral blood mononuclear cells (PBMCs), taken from a glioma patient treated with radiotherapy, temozolomide or both. The receptors stem from a woman aged 18-35 years with glioma. Some clones in this sample may be carry-over from other donors' samples. Both conserved end residues are part of each CDR3. A D gene is named only where the DNA matches it firmly. Some rows have no size entry. The others give once, few or many, or a class for an expanded clone.

J gene,D gene,clone size,V gene,CDR3 protein,CDR3 DNA
TRBJ1-2,.,.,TRBV10-3,CAISSDLYGYTF,TGTGCCATCAGTTCTGATCTCTATGGCTACACCTTC
TRBJ1-1,.,once,TRBV12-5,CASGLWRPQTNTEAFF,TGTGCTAGTGGTCTATGGAGACCCCAAACGAACACTGAAGCTTTCTTT
TRBJ2-7,TRBD2,.,TRBV5-1,CASRPTSGSSYEQYF,TGCGCCAGCAGGCCGACTAGCGGGAGCTCCTACGAGCAGTACTTC
TRBJ1-5,.,.,TRBV19,CATRTSPLLDQPQHF,TGTGCCACCCGTACCTCCCCGTTACTAGATCAGCCCCAGCATTTT
TRBJ1-5,.,once,TRBV10-3,CAISGGSMRPQHF,TGTGCCATCAGCGGGGGGTCGATGCGGCCCCAGCATTTT
TRBJ2-2,.,.,TRBV29-1,CSAGMKGTGELFF,TGCAGCGCCGGAATGAAGGGCACCGGGGAGCTGTTTTTT
TRBJ1-1,.,.,TRBV5-8,CASSLGWGGNTEAFF,TGTGCCAGCAGCTTGGGTTGGGGAGGGAACACTGAAGCTTTCTTT
TRBJ2-7,.,.,TRBV19,CASSIGRDSYEQYF,TGTGCCAGTAGTATAGGGCGGGACTCCTACGAGCAGTACTTC
TRBJ1-2,TRBD1,.,TRBV19,CASSIEDRGYYGYTF,TGTGCCAGTAGTATCGAGGACAGGGGTTACTATGGCTACACCTTC
TRBJ1-1,.,.,TRBV2,CASSLDPGIPEAFF,TGTGCCAGCAGCCTTGACCCAGGGATCCCTGAAGCTTTCTTT
TRBJ2-7,.,.,TRBV29-1,CSVIWGFYEQYF,TGCAGCGTTATCTGGGGGTTCTACGAGCAGTACTTC
TRBJ2-3,.,once,TRBV7-9,CASSSTDTQYF,TGTGCCAGCAGCTCCACAGATACGCAGTATTTT
TRBJ2-1,.,.,TRBV13,CASPGGRGSYNEQFF,TGTGCCAGCCCGGGGGGCAGGGGTTCTTACAATGAGCAGTTCTTC
TRBJ1-2,.,.,TRBV4-2,CASSSTGRDGYTF,TGTGCCAGCAGCTCAACAGGGCGGGATGGCTACACCTTC
TRBJ1-5,.,.,TRBV7-8,CASTPFGVDQPQHF,TGTGCCAGCACTCCGTTTGGGGTTGATCAGCCCCAGCATTTT
TRBJ2-7,.,.,TRBV9,CASSVGSTTGEQYF,TGTGCCAGCAGCGTTGGGTCTACTACGGGTGAGCAGTACTTC
TRBJ1-5,.,.,TRBV6-6,CASISGTMQPQHF,TGTGCCAGCATCTCCGGGACGATGCAGCCCCAGCATTTT
TRBJ1-1,TRBD1,.,TRBV5-1,CASRDARQGVPEAFF,TGCGCCAGCAGAGACGCGAGACAGGGGGTCCCTGAAGCTTTCTTT
TRBJ1-4,.,.,TRBV5-6,CASSFGRGGSKLFF,TGTGCCAGCAGCTTCGGGAGGGGTGGTTCGAAACTGTTTTTT
TRBJ2-3,.,.,TRBV7-2,CASSRDLKDTQYF,TGTGCCAGCAGCCGGGACCTCAAAGATACGCAGTATTTT
TRBJ2-3,.,.,TRBV10-1,CASSSSGTDTQYF,TGCGCCAGCAGTTCTAGCGGCACAGATACGCAGTATTTT
TRBJ1-2,.,.,TRBV2,CASSDEIWGGYGYTF,TGTGCCAGCAGTGATGAGATATGGGGGGGGTATGGCTACACCTTC
TRBJ2-7,TRBD2,.,TRBV18,CASSPTLRGGLNEQYF,TGTGCCAGCTCACCAACGCTCCGGGGGGGCCTCAACGAGCAGTACTTC